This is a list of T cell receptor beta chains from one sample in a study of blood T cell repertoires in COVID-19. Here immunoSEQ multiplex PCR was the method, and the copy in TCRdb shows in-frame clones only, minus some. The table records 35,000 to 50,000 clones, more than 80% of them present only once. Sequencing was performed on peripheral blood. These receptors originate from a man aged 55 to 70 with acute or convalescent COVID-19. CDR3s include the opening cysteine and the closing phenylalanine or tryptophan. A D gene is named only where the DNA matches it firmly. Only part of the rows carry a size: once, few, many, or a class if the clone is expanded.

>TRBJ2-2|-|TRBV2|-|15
CASSRIGANTGELFF
TGTGCCAGCAGTCGAATAGGGGCGAACACCGGGGAGCTGTTTTTT
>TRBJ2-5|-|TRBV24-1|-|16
CATTPLGHPYQETQYF
TGTGCCACCACCCCCCTCGGACACCCGTACCAAGAGACCCAGTACTTC
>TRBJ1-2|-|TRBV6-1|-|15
CASSEGATGGYGYTF
TGTGCCAGCAGTGAAGGGGCGACCGGAGGCTATGGCTACACCTTC
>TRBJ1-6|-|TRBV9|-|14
CASSAGLSTSPLHF
TGTGCCAGCAGCGCCGGACTTTCAACATCACCCCTCCACTTT
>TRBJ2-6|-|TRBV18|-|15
CASSTVQAGANVLTF
TGTGCCAGCTCAACAGTACAGGCTGGGGCCAACGTCCTGACTTTC
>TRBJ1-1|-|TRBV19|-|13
CASRDRTNTEAFF
TGTGCCAGTAGGGACAGAACCAACACTGAAGCTTTCTTT
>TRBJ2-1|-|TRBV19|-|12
CASNSRGAEQFF
TGTGCCAGTAATTCCAGGGGAGCTGAGCAGTTCTTC
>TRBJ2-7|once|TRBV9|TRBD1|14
CASSPGTGIYEQYF
TGTGCCAGCAGCCCCGGGACAGGGATCTACGAGCAGTACTTC
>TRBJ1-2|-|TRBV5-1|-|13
CASSLDPTLGYTF
TGCGCCAGCAGCTTGGACCCCACTCTTGGCTACACCTTC
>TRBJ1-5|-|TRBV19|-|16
CASSIPQTGTHQPQHF
TGTGCCAGTAGTATTCCCCAAACAGGGACGCATCAGCCCCAGCATTTT
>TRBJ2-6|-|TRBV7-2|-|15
CASSGRASGANVLTF
TGTGCCAGCAGCGGGCGGGCATCTGGGGCCAACGTCCTGACTTTC
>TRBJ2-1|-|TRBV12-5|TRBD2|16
CASGRGTSGSWNEQFF
TGTGCTAGTGGGCGCGGGACTAGCGGGAGTTGGAATGAGCAGTTCTTC
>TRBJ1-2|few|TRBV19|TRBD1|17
CASSPPGQGGFNYGYTF
TGTGCCAGTAGTCCTCCGGGACAGGGCGGGTTTAACTATGGCTACACCTTC
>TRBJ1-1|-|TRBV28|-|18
CASSPTPRRAVQNTEAFF
TGTGCCAGCAGTCCAACCCCAAGGAGGGCCGTACAGAACACTGAAGCTTTCTTT
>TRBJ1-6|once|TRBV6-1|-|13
CASSEATGRTLHF
TGTGCCAGCAGTGAAGCTACAGGGCGGACCCTCCACTTT
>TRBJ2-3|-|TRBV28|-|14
CASSLPNPRDTQYF
TGTGCCAGCAGTTTACCTAATCCTCGGGATACGCAGTATTTT
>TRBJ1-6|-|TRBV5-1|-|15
CASSLGSSYNSPLHF
TGCGCCAGCAGCTTGGGTAGCTCCTATAATTCACCCCTCCACTTT
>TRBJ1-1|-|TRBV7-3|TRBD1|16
CASSLGPGTANTEAFF
TGTGCCAGCAGCTTAGGCCCCGGGACAGCTAACACTGAAGCTTTCTTT
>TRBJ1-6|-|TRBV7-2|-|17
CASSTRGGADLILALHF
TGTGCCAGCAGCACAAGAGGGGGGGCCGACCTAATTCTTGCCCTCCACTTT
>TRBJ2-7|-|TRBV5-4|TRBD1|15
CASSSRQGAYYEQYF
TGTGCCAGCAGCTCGCGACAGGGGGCTTACTACGAGCAGTACTTC
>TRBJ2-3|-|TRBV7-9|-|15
CASSLDGGSADTQYF
TGTGCCAGCAGCTTAGACGGGGGATCCGCAGATACGCAGTATTTT
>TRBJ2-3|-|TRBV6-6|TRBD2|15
CATYSGGAGGDTQYF
TGTGCCACCTATAGCGGGGGGGCAGGCGGGGATACGCAGTATTTT
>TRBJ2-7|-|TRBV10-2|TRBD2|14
CASSALAGGYEQYF
TGCGCCAGCAGCGCACTAGCGGGAGGCTACGAGCAGTACTTC
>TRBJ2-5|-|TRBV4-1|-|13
CASSQTDGETQYF
TGCGCCAGCAGCCAGACCGACGGGGAGACCCAGTACTTC
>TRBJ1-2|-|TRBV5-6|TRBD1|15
CASSPLSGTGTGYTF
TGTGCCAGCAGCCCCCTCTCCGGGACAGGGACTGGCTACACCTTC
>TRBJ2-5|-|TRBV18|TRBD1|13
CASSGGQQETQYF
TGTGCCAGCTCAGGGGGACAGCAAGAGACCCAGTACTTC
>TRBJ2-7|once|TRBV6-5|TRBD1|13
CASRGQFTYEQYF
TGTGCCAGCAGGGGACAGTTCACCTACGAGCAGTACTTC
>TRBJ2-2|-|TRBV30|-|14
CAWRRPSATGELFF
TGTGCCTGGAGAAGGCCTAGCGCGACCGGGGAGCTGTTTTTT
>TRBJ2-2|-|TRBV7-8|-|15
CASSLVAANTGELFF
TGTGCCAGCAGCTTAGTAGCGGCTAACACCGGGGAGCTGTTTTTT
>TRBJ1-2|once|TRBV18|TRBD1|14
CASSPQGAIYGYTF
TGTGCCAGCTCACCACAGGGGGCCATCTATGGCTACACCTTC
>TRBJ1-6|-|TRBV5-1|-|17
CASSAMMGQVDNSPLHF
TGCGCCAGCAGCGCGATGATGGGACAAGTGGATAATTCACCCCTCCACTTT
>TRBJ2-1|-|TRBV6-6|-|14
CASSYGGAVNEQFF
TGTGCCAGCAGTTATGGCGGGGCAGTTAATGAGCAGTTCTTC
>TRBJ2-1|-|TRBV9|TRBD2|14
CASSVEGTSNEQFF
TGTGCCAGCAGCGTAGAGGGGACTAGCAATGAGCAGTTCTTC
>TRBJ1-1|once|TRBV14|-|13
CASSKQGNTEAFF
TGTGCCAGCAGCAAACAGGGGAACACTGAAGCTTTCTTT
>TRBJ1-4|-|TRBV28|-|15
CASISGGATNEKLFF
TGTGCCAGCATCTCCGGGGGGGCAACTAATGAAAAACTGTTTTTT
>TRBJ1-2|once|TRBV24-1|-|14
CATSDQRQSYGYTF
TGTGCCACCAGTGACCAACGACAGTCCTATGGCTACACCTTC
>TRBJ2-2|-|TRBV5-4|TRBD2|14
CASRGGLNTGELFF
TGTGCCAGCCGGGGGGGATTGAACACCGGGGAGCTGTTTTTT
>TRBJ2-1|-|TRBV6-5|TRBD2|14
CASKSGALGNEQFF
TGTGCCAGCAAGAGCGGGGCCTTGGGGAATGAGCAGTTCTTC
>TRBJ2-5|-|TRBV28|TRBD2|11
CASGRAETQYF
TGTGCCAGCGGGAGGGCAGAGACCCAGTACTTC
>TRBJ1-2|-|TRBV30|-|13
CAWSQQGVGGYTF
TGTGCCTGGAGTCAACAGGGAGTAGGGGGCTACACCTTC
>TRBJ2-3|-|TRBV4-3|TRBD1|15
CASSLRTGRGDTQYF
TGCGCCAGCAGCCTGAGGACAGGGCGCGGAGATACGCAGTATTTT
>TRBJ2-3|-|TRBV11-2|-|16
CASSLELATSTDTQYF
TGTGCCAGCAGCTTAGAGCTAGCTACTAGCACAGATACGCAGTATTTT
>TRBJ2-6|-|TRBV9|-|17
CASSVGGSGSGANVLTF
TGTGCCAGCAGCGTAGGTGGTAGCGGCTCTGGGGCCAACGTCCTGACTTTC
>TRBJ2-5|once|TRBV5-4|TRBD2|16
CASSWPGTSGKETQYF
TGTGCCAGCAGCTGGCCTGGGACTAGCGGAAAAGAGACCCAGTACTTC
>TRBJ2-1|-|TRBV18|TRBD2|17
CASSPPNLAGGRYEQFF
TGTGCCAGCTCACCGCCGAACTTAGCGGGGGGGCGTTATGAGCAGTTCTTC
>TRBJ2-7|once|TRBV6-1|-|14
CASTDGGYSYEQYF
TGTGCCAGCACCGACGGCGGGTACTCCTACGAGCAGTACTTC
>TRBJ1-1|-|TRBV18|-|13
CASSPLSNTEAFF
TGTGCCAGCTCACCACTGAGCAACACTGAAGCTTTCTTT
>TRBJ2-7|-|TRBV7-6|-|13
CASSLSGVYEQYF
TGTGCCAGCAGCTTATCGGGGGTCTACGAGCAGTACTTC
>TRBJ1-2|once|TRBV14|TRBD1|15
CASSRTGTARYGYTF
TGTGCCAGCAGCCGCACCGGGACAGCTCGATATGGCTACACCTTC